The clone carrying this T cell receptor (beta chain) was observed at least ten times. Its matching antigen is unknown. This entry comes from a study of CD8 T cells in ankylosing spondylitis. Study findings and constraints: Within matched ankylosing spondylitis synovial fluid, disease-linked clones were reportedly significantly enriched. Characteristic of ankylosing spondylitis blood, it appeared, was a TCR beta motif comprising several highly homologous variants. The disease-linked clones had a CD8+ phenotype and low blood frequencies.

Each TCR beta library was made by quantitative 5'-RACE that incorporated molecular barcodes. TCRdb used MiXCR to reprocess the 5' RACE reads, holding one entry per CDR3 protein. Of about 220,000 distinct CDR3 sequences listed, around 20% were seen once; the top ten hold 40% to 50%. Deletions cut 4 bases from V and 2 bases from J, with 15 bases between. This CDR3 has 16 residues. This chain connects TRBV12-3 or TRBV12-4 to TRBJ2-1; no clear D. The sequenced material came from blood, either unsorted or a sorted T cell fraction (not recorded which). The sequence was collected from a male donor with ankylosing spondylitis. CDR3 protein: CASSSWTATTYNEQFF. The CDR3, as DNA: TGTGCCAGCAGTTCTTGGACCGCCACCACCTACAATGAGCAGTTCTTC.